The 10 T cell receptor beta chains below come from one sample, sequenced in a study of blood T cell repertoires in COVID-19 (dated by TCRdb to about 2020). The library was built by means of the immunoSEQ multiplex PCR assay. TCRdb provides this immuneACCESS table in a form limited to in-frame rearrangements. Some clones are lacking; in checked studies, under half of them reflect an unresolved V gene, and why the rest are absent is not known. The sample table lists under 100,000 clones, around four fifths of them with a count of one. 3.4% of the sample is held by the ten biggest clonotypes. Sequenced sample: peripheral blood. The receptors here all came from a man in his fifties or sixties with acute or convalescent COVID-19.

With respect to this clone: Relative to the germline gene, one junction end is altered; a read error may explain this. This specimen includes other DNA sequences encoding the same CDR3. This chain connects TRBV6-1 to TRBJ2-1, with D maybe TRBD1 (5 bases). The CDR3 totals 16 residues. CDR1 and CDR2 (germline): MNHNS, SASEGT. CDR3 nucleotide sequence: TGTGCAAGCAGTGACCTCAGGGTTAACCCCTCCAATGAGCAGTTCTTC. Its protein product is CASSDLRVNPSNEQFF.

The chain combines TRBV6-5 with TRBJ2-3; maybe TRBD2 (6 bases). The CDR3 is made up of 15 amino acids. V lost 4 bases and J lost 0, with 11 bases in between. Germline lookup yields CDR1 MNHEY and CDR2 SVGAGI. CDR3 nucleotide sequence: TGTGCCAGCAGTTGGAGCGGGCCTAGCACAGATACGCAGTATTTT. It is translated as CASSWSGPSTDTQYF.

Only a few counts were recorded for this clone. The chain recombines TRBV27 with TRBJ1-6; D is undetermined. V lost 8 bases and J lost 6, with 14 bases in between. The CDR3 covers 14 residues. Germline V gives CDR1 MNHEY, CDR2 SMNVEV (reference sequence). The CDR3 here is CASGKGVGNSPLHF. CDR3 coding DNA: TGTGCCAGCGGGAAGGGAGTAGGTAATTCACCCCTCCACTTT.

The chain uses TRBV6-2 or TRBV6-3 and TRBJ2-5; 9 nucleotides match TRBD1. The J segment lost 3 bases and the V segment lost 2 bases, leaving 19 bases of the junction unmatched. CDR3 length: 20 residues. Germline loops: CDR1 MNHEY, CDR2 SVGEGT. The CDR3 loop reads CASSYPHDRDRVFTKETQYF. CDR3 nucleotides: TGTGCCAGCAGTTACCCTCATGACCGGGACAGGGTTTTTACGAAAGAGACCCAGTACTTC.

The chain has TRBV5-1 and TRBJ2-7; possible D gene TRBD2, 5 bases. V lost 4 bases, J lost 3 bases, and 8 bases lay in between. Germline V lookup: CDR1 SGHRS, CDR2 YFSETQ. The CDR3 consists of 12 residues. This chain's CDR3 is CASSPSGYEQYF. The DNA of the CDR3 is TGCGCCAGCAGCCCAAGCGGCTACGAGCAGTACTTC.

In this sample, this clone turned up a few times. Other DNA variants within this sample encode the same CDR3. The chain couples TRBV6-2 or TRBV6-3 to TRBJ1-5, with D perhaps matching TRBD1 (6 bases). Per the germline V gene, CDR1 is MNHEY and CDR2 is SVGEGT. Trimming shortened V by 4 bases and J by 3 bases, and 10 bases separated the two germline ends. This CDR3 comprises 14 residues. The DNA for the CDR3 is TGTGCCAGCAGTTCTACAGGGACCAATCAGCCCCAGCATTTT. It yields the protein CASSSTGTNQPQHF.

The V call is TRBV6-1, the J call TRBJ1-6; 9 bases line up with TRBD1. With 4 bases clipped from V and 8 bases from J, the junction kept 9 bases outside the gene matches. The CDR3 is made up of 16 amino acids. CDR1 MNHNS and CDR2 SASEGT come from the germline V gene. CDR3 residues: CASSVSGTGLYSPLHF. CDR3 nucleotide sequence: TGTGCCAGCAGTGTCTCCGGGACAGGGCTTTATTCACCCCTCCACTTT.

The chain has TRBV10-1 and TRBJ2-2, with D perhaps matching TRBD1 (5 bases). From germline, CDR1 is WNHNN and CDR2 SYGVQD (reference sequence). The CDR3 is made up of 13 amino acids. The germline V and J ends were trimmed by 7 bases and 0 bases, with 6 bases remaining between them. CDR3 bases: TGCGCCAGCATGACAGCGAACACCGGGGAGCTGTTTTTT. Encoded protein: CASMTANTGELFF.

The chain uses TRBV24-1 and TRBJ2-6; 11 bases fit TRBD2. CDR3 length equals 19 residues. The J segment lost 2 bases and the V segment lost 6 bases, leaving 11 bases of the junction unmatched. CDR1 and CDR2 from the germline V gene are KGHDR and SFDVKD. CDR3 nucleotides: TGTGCCACCAGTCTGATTAGCGGGAGGGCCCTGACTGGGGCCAACGTCCTGACTTTC. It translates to CATSLISGRALTGANVLTF.

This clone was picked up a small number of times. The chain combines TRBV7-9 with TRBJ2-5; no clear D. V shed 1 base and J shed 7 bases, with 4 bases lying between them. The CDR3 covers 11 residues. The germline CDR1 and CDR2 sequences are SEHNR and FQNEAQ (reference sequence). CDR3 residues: CASSLVGTQYF. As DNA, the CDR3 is TGTGCCAGCAGCTTAGTCGGGACCCAGTACTTC.